One and the same sample provided the 28 T cell receptor beta chains below, sequenced in a study. In TCRdb, the RT-PCR reads were re-called with MiXCR into one record per CDR3 protein. The sample includes about 180 distinct CDR3 sequences, about nine tenths seen only once; the top ten take about 17%. The sequencing sample was made of memory CD4+ T cells from salivary gland. These receptor sequences come from a female donor with primary Sjogren's syndrome.

As to this clonotype: This beta chain represents an off-target read in a library built for alpha chains; its size is of limited meaning. V gene TRBV11-2 combines with J gene TRBJ1-1, with 10 bases aligning to TRBD1. CDR3 length: 13 residues. Germline-derived CDR1 and CDR2 are SGHAT and FQNNGV. Germline trimming cut 0 bases from V and 11 bases from J; bases unmatched to any gene: 3. CDR3 region: CASSLEWDRGAFF. Here the CDR3 DNA reads TGTGCCAGCAGCTTAGAGTGGGACAGGGGTGCTTTCTTT.

Of note for this clonotype: Since the library was made to target alpha chains, this beta chain is a stray read and its abundance is not meaningful. This rearrangement joins TRBV20-1 to TRBJ1-5; 12 positions agree with TRBD1. Germline-derived CDR1 and CDR2 are DFQATT and SNEGSKA (reference sequence). The CDR3 is 17 residues long. The trim removed 3 bases at V and 2 bases at J, leaving 8 bases unmatched. The CDR3 loop is CSASTWDRGPGNQPQHF. CDR3 coding DNA: TGCAGTGCTAGTACCTGGGACAGGGGGCCGGGCAATCAGCCCCAGCATTTT.

On this clonotype: The library was designed around alpha chains, so this beta chain is a stray read whose abundance carries little weight. The rearrangement uses TRBV20-1 and TRBJ2-1; 8 nucleotides align to TRBD2. The length of the CDR3 is 16 residues. V lost 6 bases and J lost 0; bases outside the gene matches: 10. Germline V lookup: CDR1 DFQATT, CDR2 SNEGSKA (reference sequence). The CDR3 nucleotides read TGCAGTGCCCCCGGGGGGGCGGTGAGCTCCTACAATGAGCAGTTCTTC. It encodes CSAPGGAVSSYNEQFF.

This clonotype has only one observation. This beta chain lies outside the target of a library built for alpha chains; its clone size means little. The chain recombines TRBV9 with TRBJ2-7; D remains ambiguous. Germline lookup yields CDR1 SGDLS and CDR2 YYNGEE. The CDR3 has 13 amino acids. Deletions cut 0 bases from V and 3 bases from J, with 7 bases between. CDR3 protein: CASSVGLGYEQYF. The CDR3 DNA follows: TGTGCCAGCAGCGTAGGGCTGGGCTACGAGCAGTACTTC.

Worth noting for this clonotype: This beta chain is a stray sequence in a library constructed for alpha chains; its clone size is not meaningful. CDR3 DNA sequence: TGTGCCACCACCACGGACGGCGGCCTGGGCAATCAGCCCCAGCATTTT. This translates into CATTTDGGLGNQPQHF. The genes are TRBV6-1 and TRBJ1-5; D remains unclear. This CDR3 has 16 amino acids. Deletions cut 10 bases from V and 2 bases from J, with 21 bases between. Germline loops: CDR1 MNHNS, CDR2 SASEGT.

About this clonotype itself: A library prepared for alpha chains yielded this beta chain as an off-target read; its size is of little meaning. The chain uses TRBV20-1 and TRBJ1-2, with no clear D. There are 12 residues in the CDR3. Germline V gene data show CDR1 as DFQATT and CDR2 as SNEGSKA (reference sequence). Deletions cut 0 bases from V and 1 base from J, with 3 bases between. The CDR3 loop reads CSARDHNYGYTF. The CDR3 DNA is TGCAGTGCTAGAGATCATAACTATGGCTACACCTTC.

Concerning this clonotype: This beta chain is a stray sequence in a library constructed for alpha chains; its clone size is not meaningful. The genes are TRBV5-1 and TRBJ2-1; D unclear. Per the germline V gene, CDR1 is SGHRS and CDR2 is YFSETQ. The germline V and J ends were trimmed by 0 bases and 4 bases, with 5 bases remaining between them. The CDR3 spans 13 residues. The CDR3 protein is CASSLARYNEQFF. CDR3 DNA: TGCGCCAGCAGCTTGGCCAGGTACAATGAGCAGTTCTTC.

Concerning this clonotype: A library prepared for alpha chains yielded this beta chain as an off-target read; its size is of little meaning. The chain couples TRBV20-1 to TRBJ2-3; D gene ambiguous. In germline, CDR1 is DFQATT, CDR2 SNEGSKA (reference sequence). The CDR3 consists of 15 residues. V was shortened by 3 bases and J by 0 bases, with 13 bases between the two germline ends. As DNA, the CDR3 is TGCAGTGCTAGCCCGTCACTGGCTAGCACAGATACGCAGTATTTT. Translating it yields CSASPSLASTDTQYF.

Turning to this clonotype: The library was built for alpha chains, so this beta chain is an off-target read and its size means little. The chain is built from TRBV4-3 and TRBJ2-3; D gene uncertain. The CDR3 contains 13 residues. Trimming cost V 0 bases and J 6 bases, with 7 bases left between them. The germline gives CDR1 LGHNA, CDR2 YSLEER. CDR3 DNA sequence: TGCGCCAGCAGCCAAGAGGGGTGGGATACGCAGTATTTT. It specifies CASSQEGWDTQYF.

Of note for this clonotype: This beta chain is off target for a library built for alpha chains, so its abundance means little. The chain employs TRBV20-1 and TRBJ2-3; D is uncertain. Trimming shortened V by 5 bases and J by 4 bases, and 10 bases separated the two germline ends. This CDR3 has 12 amino acids. CDR1 and CDR2 (germline): DFQATT, SNEGSKA (reference sequence). The CDR3 protein is CSAGGRADTQYF. In DNA form, the CDR3 reads TGCAGTGCTGGCGGACGGGCAGATACGCAGTATTTT.

This clonotype has a single count. Because the library targeted alpha chains, this beta chain is an off-target read whose size means little. This chain links TRBV20-1 with TRBJ2-5; 10 nucleotides match TRBD1. The CDR3 totals 14 residues. The ends lost 8 bases at V and 2 bases at J; junction bases unmatched: 8. Germline CDR1 is DFQATT and CDR2 is SNEGSKA (reference sequence). This CDR3 reads CSPSGTGEQETQYF. In DNA form, the CDR3 reads TGCAGTCCCTCCGGGACAGGGGAACAAGAGACCCAGTACTTC.

Turning to this clonotype: Found in a library prepared for alpha chains, this beta chain is an off-target read, and its abundance has little meaning. The rearrangement links TRBV5-1 to TRBJ2-7; D tentatively reads TRBD1 or TRBD2 (5 bases each). The CDR3 is 14 residues long. The germline V gene encodes CDR1 SGHRS and CDR2 YFSETQ. Deletions cut 4 bases from V and 6 bases from J, with 17 bases between. The CDR3 nucleotides read TGCGCCAGCAGCCCCCGGGACGGCTATTCCGAGCAGTACTTC. This gives the protein CASSPRDGYSEQYF. The full variable domain, in which reference TRBV5-1 and TRBJ2-7 provide the parts outside the CDR3, is KAGVTQTPRYLIKTRGQQVTLSCSPISGHRSVSWYQQTPGQGLQFLFEYFSETQRNKGNFPGRFSGRQFSNSRSEMNVSTLELGDSALYLCASSPRDGYSEQYFGPGTRLTVT.

With regard to this clonotype: Little can be read into the size of this beta chain, an off-target read in a library designed for alpha chains. The chain links TRBV7-9 to TRBJ1-2; weak D call: TRBD1 (5 bases). The V gene lost 4 bases and the J gene lost 2 bases, with 14 bases spanning the gap. The CDR3 sequence is 15 residues long. Germline assignment: CDR1 SEHNR and CDR2 FQNEAQ (reference sequence). The CDR3: CASSYYLTANYGYTF. The CDR3, as DNA: TGTGCCAGCAGCTACTATCTGACAGCAAACTATGGCTACACCTTC.

This clonotype was picked up a small number of times. Being off target in a library aimed at alpha chains, this beta chain has a size of little meaning. V is TRBV20-1 and J is TRBJ2-1, with D unclear. V was clipped by 2 bases and J by 9 bases, with 8 bases between them. The CDR3 runs 11 residues. Germline values: CDR1 DFQATT, CDR2 SNEGSKA (reference sequence). Written as DNA, the CDR3 is TGCAGTGCTAGACTCTGGCGTGAGCAGTTCTTC. Residues: CSARLWREQFF.

This clonotype was observed a single time. The library was designed around alpha chains, so this beta chain is a stray read whose abundance carries little weight. The chain has TRBV5-6 and TRBJ1-1; no firm D call. Trimming took off 2 bases at V and 1 base at J, with 9 bases between the two ends. CDR1 and CDR2 from the germline V gene are SGHDT and YYEEEE. This CDR3 comprises 14 residues. This CDR3 reads CASSFTPSNTEAFF. CDR3 sequence (DNA): TGTGCCAGCAGCTTTACCCCATCGAACACTGAAGCTTTCTTT.

For this clonotype: A read error may account for a junction end that differs from germline. Since the library was made to target alpha chains, this beta chain is a stray read and its abundance is not meaningful. This rearrangement joins TRBV5-1 to TRBJ1-1; D remains ambiguous. The length of the CDR3 is 14 residues. Germline assignment: CDR1 SGHRS and CDR2 YFSETQ. The CDR3 nucleotides are TGCGCCATCAGCTTGCATGATTTCAACACTGAAGCTTTCTTT. This codes for CAISLHDFNTEAFF.

A remark on this clonotype: As an off-target read in a library built for alpha chains, this beta chain has a frequency of little significance. The chain employs TRBV18 and TRBJ2-7; D possibly corresponds to TRBD2 (5 bases). This CDR3 is 14 amino acids long. With 2 bases removed from V and 5 bases from J, the gap between germline ends came to 13 bases. Germline assignment: CDR1 KGHSH and CDR2 LQKENI. CDR3 sequence: CASSPTGSRDEQYF. CDR3 coding DNA: TGTGCCAGCTCACCAACCGGGTCGCGGGACGAGCAGTACTTC. The whole variable domain, filled in from reference TRBV18 and TRBJ2-7, reads NAGVMQNPRHLVRRRGQEARLRCSPMKGHSHVYWYRQLPEEGLKFMVYLQKENIIDESGMPKERFSAEFPKEGPSILRIQQVVRGDSAAYFCASSPTGSRDEQYFGPGTRLTVT.

As to this clonotype: As an off-target read in a library built for alpha chains, this beta chain has a frequency of little significance. The chain combines TRBV6-5 with TRBJ1-4; D unclear. This CDR3 contains 12 residues. Germline CDR1 and CDR2: MNHEY and SVGAGI. Trimming removed 3 bases from V and 8 bases from J, with 7 bases in between. The CDR3: CASSYPTEKLFF. The DNA of the CDR3 is TGTGCCAGCAGTTATCCCACGGAAAAACTGTTTTTT.

Turning to this clonotype: This beta chain appears as a stray read in a library generated for alpha chains; its size is not informative. This chain links TRBV7-9 with TRBJ2-5, with D unclear. V was cut by 5 bases and J by 0 bases, with 10 bases left in between. This CDR3 contains 14 residues. Germline V gives CDR1 SEHNR, CDR2 FQNEAQ (reference sequence). CDR3 DNA sequence: TGTGCCAGCAGCCCCCGGGTAGACCAAGAGACCCAGTACTTC. It codes for CASSPRVDQETQYF.

This clonotype was seen once. This beta chain is off target for a library built for alpha chains, so its abundance means little. The chain joins TRBV2 to TRBJ2-1; 7 nucleotides align to TRBD1. Germline V gene data show CDR1 as SNHLY and CDR2 as FYNNEI. V shed 6 bases, J shed 2 bases, and the junction held 4 bases outside the gene matches. The CDR3 has 14 amino acids. The DNA of the CDR3 is TGTGCCAGCAGCCCGGGACAGACCTACAATGAGCAGTTCTTC. It is translated as CASSPGQTYNEQFF.

There are a few counts of this clonotype. With the library built for alpha chains, this beta chain is off target and its frequency is not meaningful. V is TRBV12-3 or TRBV12-4 and J is TRBJ1-3; no definite D call. The CDR3 is made up of 14 amino acids. Trimming shortened V by 7 bases and J by 0 bases, and 10 bases separated the two germline ends. CDR3 sequence: CASNKKSSGNTIYF. The CDR3 nucleotides are TGTGCCAGCAACAAGAAGAGCTCTGGAAACACCATATATTTT.

As to this clonotype: The size of this beta chain means little, since it is a stray read in a library made for alpha chains. The CDR3 nucleotides are TGCAGTGCTAGGGGGACAACTGCAGGCTACACCTTC. This translates into CSARGTTAGYTF. The rearrangement joins TRBV20-1 to TRBJ1-2; a weak D match, TRBD1 (6 bases). The germline gives CDR1 DFQATT, CDR2 SNEGSKA (reference sequence). The CDR3 length is 12 residues. Trimming took 3 bases from V and 8 from J, leaving 13 bases between them.

Of note for this clonotype: This beta chain appears as a stray read in a library generated for alpha chains; its size is not informative. The chain recombines TRBV20-1 with TRBJ1-1; 9 bases map to TRBD1. The J segment lost 4 bases and the V segment lost 0 bases, leaving 6 bases of the junction unmatched. Germline V gene lookup returns CDR1 DFQATT and CDR2 SNEGSKA (reference sequence). There are 15 residues in the CDR3. Here the CDR3 reads CSAREWGQGGTEAFF. CDR3 sequence (DNA): TGCAGTGCTAGAGAATGGGGACAGGGCGGCACTGAAGCTTTCTTT.

With regard to this clonotype: The library was designed around alpha chains, so this beta chain is a stray read whose abundance carries little weight. The chain couples TRBV20-1 to TRBJ2-1, with 7 bases aligning to TRBD2. From germline, CDR1 is DFQATT and CDR2 SNEGSKA (reference sequence). The CDR3 has 13 residues. The V gene end was trimmed by 6 bases and the J gene end by 10 bases; junction bases not matched to a gene: 12. This CDR3 is CSAPTGGSDEQFF. The DNA of the CDR3 is TGCAGTGCCCCCACCGGCGGGAGTGACGAGCAGTTCTTC.

As concerns this clonotype: At one boundary the junction diverges from the germline segment, which might be a read error. A library made for alpha chains picked up this beta chain off target, so its size means little. The chain has TRBV7-8 and TRBJ1-2, with D hard to call. This CDR3 region has 14 residues. Per germline, CDR1 SGHVS and CDR2 FQNEAQ. The CDR3 DNA is TGCGCCAGCAGCTTAACGACGGGAAACTATGGCTACACCTTC. This encodes CASSLTTGNYGYTF.

On this clonotype itself: This beta chain turned up in a library designed for alpha chains; as an off-target read, its abundance says little. V is TRBV20-1 and J is TRBJ2-5, with 8 bases lining up with TRBD2. The junction had 7 bases not matched to a gene; V was cut back by 3 bases and J by 1 base. The CDR3 loop spans 15 amino acids. CDR1 is DFQATT, CDR2 SNEGSKA, per germline (reference sequence). CDR3 amino acids: CSARSSGLAQETQYF. The DNA for the CDR3 is TGCAGTGCTAGGAGCTCCGGACTAGCCCAAGAGACCCAGTACTTC.

This clonotype was seen only a few times. This beta chain came through as a stray read in a library set up for alpha chains, and its size says little. V usage is TRBV7-3 and J usage is TRBJ2-3; 10 nucleotides agree with TRBD2. CDR3 length: 19 residues. With V trimmed by 0 bases and J by 2 bases, 11 bases remained unmatched. Germline loops: CDR1 SGHTA, CDR2 FQGTGA. The CDR3 DNA reads TGTGCCAGCAGCTTAACCGGAGCGGGGGGGATTACAAACACAGATACGCAGTATTTT. Translating it yields CASSLTGAGGITNTDTQYF.

Comment on this clonotype: This beta chain slipped into a library made for alpha chains as a stray read, so its size is not meaningful. The chain is built from TRBV20-1 and TRBJ2-5; D remains unclear. Germline CDR1 is DFQATT and CDR2 is SNEGSKA (reference sequence). This CDR3 is built from 14 residues. The V and J ends lost 0 bases and 3 bases respectively, with 11 bases between them. The chain's CDR3 is CSARDVLLEETQYF. CDR3 DNA: TGCAGTGCTAGAGATGTCCTCCTAGAAGAGACCCAGTACTTC.